The source of this TCR beta chain is a study of cytomegalovirus exposure and HLA in healthy donors (dated by TCRdb to 2015 to 2018). Background for the entire study: According to a later analysis, one platform produced both the roughly 120 validation repertoires and the 620 or so repertoires of the first cohort. The aim of the study was to test whether cataloging public T cell receptors could identify signatures of past pathogen exposure. In addition to the first cohort of 650 to 800 subjects, a separate validation cohort of 120 different subjects was used. High-throughput TCR immunosequencing, statistical association of individual TCRs with disease status, and machine learning were combined to predict cytomegalovirus infection status. The investigation overall reported the following: Of the cluster scores, approximately 95% were above 0 in a later analysis, which found that TCRs clustered in the first cohort also tended to co-occur in the approximately 120 validation repertoires. The classifier was reported to diagnose cytomegalovirus status with high specificity and sensitivity in both the original and validation cohorts. Most TCR sequences were observed very rarely across donors, whereas some public TCRs were present in many individuals. A total of 150 or so TCR beta chains were listed by the study as associated with cytomegalovirus. In vitro tests confirmed that a few of the cytomegalovirus-associated TCR beta chains recognize cytomegalovirus antigens. All 120 or so repertoires were used to score co-occurrence in the validation cohort in a later analysis, because that analysis had no HLA typing for the cohort. It was suggested by the authors that the approach could potentially be generalized to other disease states and immunological phenotypes.

A word on this clone: It lacks a known antigen. No base quality values were provided; no much bigger clone lies one nucleotide off.

Library method: the immunoSEQ multiplex PCR assay. Per the original workflow: A statistical classification framework was developed to diagnose cytomegalovirus status using the catalog of TCR beta chain sequences. In its TCRdb copy, this immuneACCESS table keeps in-frame sequences only and misses some clones. Where compared with another copy, unresolved V genes explain less than half of these, and the others have no known cause. The D gene and trimming were derived from the DNA, and the V and J assignments and clone size from that table. The sample profile shows some 98,000 clones; more than 85% of them were found once. The top ten clonotypes cover 5.5% to 7.5% of the sample. The donors were included in the validation cohort of approximately 130 subjects, a group kept apart from the approximately 670-subject first cohort. From its cysteine to its phenylalanine, the CDR3 spans 11 amino acids. The kept DNA is CDR3 alone, 33 bases in frame from the first base. The germline V gene (reference sequence) provides CDR1 LNHDA and CDR2 SQIVND. Germline trimming: 8 bases from V, 5 bases from J; junction bases outside gene matches: 1.

The rearranged segments are TRBV19 and TRBJ2-7; TRBD1 aligns with 9 central bases. The sample consisted of PBMCs. The clonotype originates from a man between 18 and 35 years old in good health and CMV-seropositive. The sequenced DNA is TGTGCCAGTCGGACAGGGGACGAGCAGTACTTC. This is translated as CASRTGDEQYF.